This T cell receptor (beta chain) is drawn from a study of blood T cell repertoires in COVID-19. In the study overall: There were acute and convalescent COVID-19 samples, and they came from the United States, Italy and Spain. T cells, B-cell-depleted T cells, or PBMCs supplied cDNA or gDNA.

Germline V CDR1 and CDR2: LNHDA, SQIVND (reference sequence). V shed 4 bases, J shed 3 bases, and the junction held 9 bases outside the gene matches. CDR3 length equals 15 residues. Authors' data handling: Reference gene primers were amplified, and this amplification served to estimate nucleated cell counts. Profiled with immunoSEQ multiplex PCR; TCRdb holds only in-frame clones, not every one. That table gives V, J and clone size, and the DNA gave D and trimming. The data hold about 78,000 clones, with roughly 86% observed a single time. This chain joins TRBV19 and TRBJ2-7, with 7 positions matching TRBD2. This receptor was taken from a middle-aged man with active or convalescent COVID-19. Sample: peripheral blood. This CDR3 reads CASSRVWGGFYEQYF. For the CDR3, the DNA is TGTGCCAGTAGTAGAGTCTGGGGAGGGTTCTACGAGCAGTACTTC.